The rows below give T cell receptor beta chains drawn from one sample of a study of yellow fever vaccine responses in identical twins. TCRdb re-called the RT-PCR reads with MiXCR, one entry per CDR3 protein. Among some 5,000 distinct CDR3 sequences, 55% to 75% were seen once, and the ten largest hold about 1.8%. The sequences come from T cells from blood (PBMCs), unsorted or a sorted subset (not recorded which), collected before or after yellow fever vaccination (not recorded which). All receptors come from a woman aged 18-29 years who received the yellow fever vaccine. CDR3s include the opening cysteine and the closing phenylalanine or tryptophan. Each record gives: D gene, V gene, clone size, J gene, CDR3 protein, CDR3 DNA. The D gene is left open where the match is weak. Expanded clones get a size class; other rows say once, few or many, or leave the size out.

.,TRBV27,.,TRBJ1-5,CASSLGTNSWPQHF,TGTGCCAGCAGTCTAGGGACAAATTCATGGCCCCAGCATTTT
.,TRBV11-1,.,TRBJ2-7,CASSFASYEQYF,TGTGCCAGCAGCTTTGCTTCATACGAGCAGTACTTC
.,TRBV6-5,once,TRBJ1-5,CASSSTNQPQHF,TGTGCCAGCAGTTCCACGAATCAGCCCCAGCATTTT
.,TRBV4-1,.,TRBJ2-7,CASSQEPPPYEQYF,TGCGCCAGCAGCCAAGAACCCCCCCCCTACGAGCAGTACTTC
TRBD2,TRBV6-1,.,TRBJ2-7,CASSERASGRGSSYEQYF,TGTGCCAGCAGTGAGAGGGCTAGCGGGCGAGGGAGCTCCTACGAGCAGTACTTC
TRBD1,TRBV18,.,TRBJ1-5,CASSRQGRDQPQHF,TGTGCCAGCTCAAGACAGGGAAGGGACCAGCCCCAGCATTTT
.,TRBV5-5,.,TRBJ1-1,CASSLVAGGEAFF,TGTGCCAGCAGCTTGGTTGCTGGGGGTGAAGCTTTCTTT
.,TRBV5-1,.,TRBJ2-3,CASSSTRLGADTQYF,TGCGCCAGCAGCTCCACCCGTCTCGGGGCAGATACGCAGTATTTT
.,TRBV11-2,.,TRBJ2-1,CASSLERGTYNEQFF,TGTGCCAGCAGCTTAGAGAGAGGGACCTACAATGAGCAGTTCTTC
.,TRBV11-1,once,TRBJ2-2,CASSLGTLNTGELFF,TGTGCCAGCAGCCTGGGGACATTGAACACCGGGGAGCTGTTTTTT
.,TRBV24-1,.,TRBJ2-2,CASGRALAGELFF,TGTGCCTCGGGCAGGGCCCTTGCCGGGGAGCTGTTTTTT
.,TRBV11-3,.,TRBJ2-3,CASSLGTDTQYF,TGTGCCAGCAGCTTGGGAACAGATACGCAGTATTTT
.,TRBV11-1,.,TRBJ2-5,CASSPSTVQETQYF,TGTGCCAGCAGCCCTTCGACCGTCCAAGAGACCCAGTACTTC
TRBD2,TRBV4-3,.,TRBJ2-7,CASSAATSGSPYEQYF,TGCGCCAGCAGCGCAGCGACTAGCGGAAGTCCCTACGAGCAGTACTTC
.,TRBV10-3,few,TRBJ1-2,CAISSLAGVLEKGYTF,TGTGCCATCAGTAGCTTAGCAGGGGTTTTGGAGAAAGGCTACACCTTC
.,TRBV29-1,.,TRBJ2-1,CSVEPWDSYNEQFF,TGCAGCGTTGAGCCGTGGGACTCTTACAATGAGCAGTTCTTC
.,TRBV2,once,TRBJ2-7,CASIDPRGGAVSYEQYF,TGTGCCAGCATCGACCCCAGGGGAGGGGCCGTCAGTTACGAGCAGTACTTC
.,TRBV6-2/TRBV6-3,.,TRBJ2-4,CASSYRALNIQYF,TGTGCCAGCAGTTACAGGGCGTTGAACATTCAGTACTTC
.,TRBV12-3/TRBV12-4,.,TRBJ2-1,CASSRNNEQFF,TGTGCCAGCAGTCGAAACAATGAGCAGTTCTTC
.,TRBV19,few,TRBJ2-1,CASSIRRDSYNEQFF,TGTGCCAGTAGTATAAGGAGGGACTCCTACAATGAGCAGTTCTTC
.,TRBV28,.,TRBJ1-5,CASSRNRNQPQHF,TGTGCCAGCAGTAGAAACCGCAATCAGCCCCAGCATTTT
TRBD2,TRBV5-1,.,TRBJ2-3,CASSPQTSGSTDTQYF,TGCGCCAGCAGCCCCCAGACTAGCGGGAGCACAGATACGCAGTATTTT
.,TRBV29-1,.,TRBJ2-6,CSVEDTGVLTF,TGCAGCGTTGAAGACACGGGAGTCCTGACTTTC
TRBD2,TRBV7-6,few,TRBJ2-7,CASSLIAGSYEQYF,TGTGCCAGCAGCTTAATAGCGGGGAGTTACGAGCAGTACTTC
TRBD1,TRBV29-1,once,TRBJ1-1,CSVEPRGQGEAFF,TGCAGCGTTGAACCTCGGGGACAGGGGGAAGCTTTCTTT